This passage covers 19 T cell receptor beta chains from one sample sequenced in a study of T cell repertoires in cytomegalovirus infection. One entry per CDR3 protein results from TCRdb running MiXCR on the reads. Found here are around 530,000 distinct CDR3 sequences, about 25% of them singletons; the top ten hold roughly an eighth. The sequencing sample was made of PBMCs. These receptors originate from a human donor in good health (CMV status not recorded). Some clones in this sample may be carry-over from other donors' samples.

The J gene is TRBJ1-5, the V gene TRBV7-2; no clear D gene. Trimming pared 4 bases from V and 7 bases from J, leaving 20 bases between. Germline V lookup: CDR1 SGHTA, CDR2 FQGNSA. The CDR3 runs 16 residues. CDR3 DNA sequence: TGTGCCAGCAGCTCAGAGGGCCAAACCCGCACCCAGCCCCAGCATTTT. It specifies CASSSEGQTRTQPQHF.

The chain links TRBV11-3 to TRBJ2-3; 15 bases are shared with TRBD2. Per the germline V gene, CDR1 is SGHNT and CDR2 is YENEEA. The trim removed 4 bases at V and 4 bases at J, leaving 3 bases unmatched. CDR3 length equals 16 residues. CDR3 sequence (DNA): TGTGCCAGCAGCTACGGACTAGCGGGAGGGCCAGATACGCAGTATTTT. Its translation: CASSYGLAGGPDTQYF.

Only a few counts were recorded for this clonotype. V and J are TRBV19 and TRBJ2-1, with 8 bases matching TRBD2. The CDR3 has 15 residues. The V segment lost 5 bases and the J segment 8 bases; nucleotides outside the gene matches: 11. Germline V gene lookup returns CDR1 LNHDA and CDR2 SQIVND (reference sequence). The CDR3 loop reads CASSSTPGTSYEQFF. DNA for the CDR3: TGTGCCAGTAGTTCCACCCCCGGGACTAGTTATGAGCAGTTCTTC.

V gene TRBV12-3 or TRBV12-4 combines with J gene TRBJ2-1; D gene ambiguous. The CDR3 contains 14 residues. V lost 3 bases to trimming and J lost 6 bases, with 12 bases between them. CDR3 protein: CASSFLRLRNEQFF. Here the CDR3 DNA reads TGTGCCAGCAGTTTTCTTCGACTTCGCAATGAGCAGTTCTTC.

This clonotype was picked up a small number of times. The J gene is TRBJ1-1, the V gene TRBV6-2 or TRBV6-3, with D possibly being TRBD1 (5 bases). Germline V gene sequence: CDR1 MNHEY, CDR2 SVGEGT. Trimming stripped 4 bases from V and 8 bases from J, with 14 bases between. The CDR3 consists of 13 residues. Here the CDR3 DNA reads TGTGCCAGCAGTTGGCGACGGGACGCGGAAGCTTTCTTT. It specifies CASSWRRDAEAFF.

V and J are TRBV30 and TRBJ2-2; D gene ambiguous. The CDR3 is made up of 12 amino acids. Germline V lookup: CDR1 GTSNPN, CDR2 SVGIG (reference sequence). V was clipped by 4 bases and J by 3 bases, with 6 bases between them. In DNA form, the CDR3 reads TGTGCCTGGACTAGGGACACCGGGGAGCTGTTTTTT. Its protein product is CAWTRDTGELFF.

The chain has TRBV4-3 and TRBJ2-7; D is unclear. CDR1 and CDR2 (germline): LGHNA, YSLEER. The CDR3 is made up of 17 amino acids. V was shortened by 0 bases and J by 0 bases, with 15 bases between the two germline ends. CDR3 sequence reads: CASSQDSTQPSSYEQYV. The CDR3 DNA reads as TGCGCCAGCAGCCAAGATTCTACACAACCTAGCTCCTACGAGCAGTACGTC.

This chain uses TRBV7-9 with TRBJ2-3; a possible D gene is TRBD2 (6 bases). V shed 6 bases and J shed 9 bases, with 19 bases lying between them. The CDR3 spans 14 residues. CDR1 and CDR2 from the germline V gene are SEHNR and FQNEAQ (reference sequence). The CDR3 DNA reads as TGTGCCAGCAGTCCGGACACTCCGCGGGGCACGCAGTATTTT. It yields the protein CASSPDTPRGTQYF.

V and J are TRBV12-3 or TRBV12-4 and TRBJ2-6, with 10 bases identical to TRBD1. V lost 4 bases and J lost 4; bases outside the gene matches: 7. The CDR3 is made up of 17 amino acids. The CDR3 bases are TGTGCCAGCAGTTCGGGACAGGGGAGGAACGGGGCCAACGTCCTGACTTTC. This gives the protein CASSSGQGRNGANVLTF.

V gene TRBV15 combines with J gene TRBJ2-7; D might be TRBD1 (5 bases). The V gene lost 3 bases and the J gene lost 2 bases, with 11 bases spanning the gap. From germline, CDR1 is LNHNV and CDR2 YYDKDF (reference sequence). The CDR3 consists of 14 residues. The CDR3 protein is CATSRAGRTYEQYF. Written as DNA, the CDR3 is TGTGCCACCAGCAGGGCAGGGCGTACCTACGAGCAGTACTTC.

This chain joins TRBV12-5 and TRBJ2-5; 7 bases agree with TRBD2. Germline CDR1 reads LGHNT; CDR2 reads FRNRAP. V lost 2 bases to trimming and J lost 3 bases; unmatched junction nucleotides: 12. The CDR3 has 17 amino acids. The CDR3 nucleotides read TGTGCTAGTGGTTTGCACCCACTAGCGCGAAGAGAAGAGACCCAGTACTTC. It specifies CASGLHPLARREETQYF.

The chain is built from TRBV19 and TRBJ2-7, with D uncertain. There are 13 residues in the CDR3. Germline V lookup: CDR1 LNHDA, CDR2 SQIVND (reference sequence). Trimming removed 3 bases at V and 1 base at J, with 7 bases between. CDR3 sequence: CASSIGGSYEQYF. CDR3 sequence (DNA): TGTGCCAGTAGTATTGGCGGTTCCTACGAGCAGTACTTC.

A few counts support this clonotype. This CDR3 is CASSYGGLADRTDTQYF. CDR3 DNA: TGTGCCAGCAGTTACGGGGGACTAGCGGACCGCACAGATACGCAGTATTTT. V and J are TRBV6-2 or TRBV6-3 and TRBJ2-3, with TRBD2 matching 11 bases. Germline V lookup: CDR1 MNHEY, CDR2 SVGEGT. The J segment lost 1 base and the V segment lost 2 bases, leaving 5 bases of the junction unmatched. This CDR3 has 17 amino acids.

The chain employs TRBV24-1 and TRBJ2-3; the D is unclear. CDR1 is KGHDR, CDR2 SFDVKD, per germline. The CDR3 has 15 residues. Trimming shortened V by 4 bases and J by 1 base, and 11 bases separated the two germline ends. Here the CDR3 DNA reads TGTGCCACCAGTGACCTCCCGGACCGCACAGATACGCAGTATTTT. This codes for CATSDLPDRTDTQYF.

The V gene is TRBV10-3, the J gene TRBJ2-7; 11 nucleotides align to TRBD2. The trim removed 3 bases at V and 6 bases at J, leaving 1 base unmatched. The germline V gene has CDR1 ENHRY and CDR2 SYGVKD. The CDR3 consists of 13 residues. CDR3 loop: CAISDLAGGEQYF. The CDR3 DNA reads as TGTGCCATCAGTGATCTAGCGGGGGGCGAGCAGTACTTC.

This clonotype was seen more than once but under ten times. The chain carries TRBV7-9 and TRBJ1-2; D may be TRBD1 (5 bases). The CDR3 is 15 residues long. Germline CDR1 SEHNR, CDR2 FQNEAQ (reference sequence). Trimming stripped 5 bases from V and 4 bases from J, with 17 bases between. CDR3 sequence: CASSPRGPVTYGYTF. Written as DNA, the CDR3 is TGTGCCAGCAGCCCGAGGGGACCGGTAACCTATGGCTACACCTTC. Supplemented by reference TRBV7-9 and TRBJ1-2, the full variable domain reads DTGVSQNPRHKITKRGQNVTFRCDPISEHNRLYWYRQTLGQGPEFLTYFQNEAQLEKSRLLSDRFSAERPKGSFSTLEIQRTEQGDSAMYLCASSPRGPVTYGYTFGSGTRLTVV.

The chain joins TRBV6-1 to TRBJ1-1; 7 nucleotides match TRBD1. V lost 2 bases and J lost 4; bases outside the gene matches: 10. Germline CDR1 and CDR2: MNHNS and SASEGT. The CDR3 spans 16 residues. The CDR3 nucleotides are TGTGCCAGCAGTGAATTTAGCACAGGGGTTTTCACTGAAGCTTTCTTT. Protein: CASSEFSTGVFTEAFF.

CDR3 protein: CASSLAELSYNEQFF. The CDR3 DNA reads TGTGCCAGCAGCTTAGCGGAACTCTCCTACAATGAGCAGTTCTTC. The V call is TRBV7-8, the J call TRBJ2-1; unclear D gene. Per germline, CDR1 SGHVS and CDR2 FQNEAQ. The V end lost 0 bases, the J end lost 0 bases, and 6 bases lay between the germline ends. There are 15 residues in the CDR3.

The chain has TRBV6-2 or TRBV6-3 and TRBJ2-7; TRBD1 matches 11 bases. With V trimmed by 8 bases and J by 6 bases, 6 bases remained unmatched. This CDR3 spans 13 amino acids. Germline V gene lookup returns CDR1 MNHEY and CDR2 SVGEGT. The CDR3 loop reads CASLGQGASEQYF. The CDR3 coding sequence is TGTGCCAGCCTTGGACAGGGGGCATCCGAGCAGTACTTC.